Detailed here is one TCR beta chain. The antigen is unknown. This entry is derived from a study of breast tumors, draining lymph nodes, adjacent tissues. Breast cancer patients provided tissue from their axillary draining lymph nodes. The V and J ends lost 4 bases and 7 bases respectively, with 19 bases between them. From germline, CDR1 is SGHTS and CDR2 YDEGEE. The CDR3 sequence is 15 residues long. TCRdb processed the multiplex PCR reads anew with MiXCR; each CDR3 protein has one entry. The sample has about 130,000 distinct CDR3 sequences, roughly 21% seen once. Whole-study results and caveats: Tumor T cell lymph node origin was a supported hypothesis, not proven. Luminal-like breast cancer showed significantly greater tumor-nontumor repertoire similarity than basal-like breast cancer did. Most tumor T cells seemingly derive from lymph node, then expand in tumor. Tumors had less TCR diversity than lymph nodes, more than nontumor tissue.

Specimen: axillary lymph node tissue. The source of this sequence is a female donor with breast cancer. Some clones in this sample may be carry-over from other donors' samples. The rearrangement links TRBV5-8 to TRBJ2-3, with no clear D. As DNA, the CDR3 is TGTGCCAGCAGCCCCACCGACACACGCACGCATACGCAGTATTTT. Amino acid sequence: CASSPTDTRTHTQYF.